These 20 T cell receptor beta chains originate from one sample sequenced in a study of cytomegalovirus exposure and HLA in healthy donors. The PCR ran on 60 Vbeta and 13 Jbeta primers. The repertoire was sequenced with immunoSEQ multiplex PCR; TCRdb's copy has only in-frame clones and lacks some. The sample lists around 160,000 clones, 75% to 90% occurring once. Sequenced sample: PBMCs. Source of these receptors: a man between 50 and 59 years old in good health and CMV-seropositive.

The CDR3 nucleotides read TGTGCCAGCAGTTACTTTGGACGGGGAGAGGACACTGAAGCTTTCTTT. Translating gives CASSYFGRGEDTEAFF. This chain connects TRBV6-5 to TRBJ1-1; D not certain. CDR1 and CDR2 from the germline V gene are MNHEY and SVGAGI. The CDR3 spans 16 residues. With 1 base removed from V and 3 bases from J, the gap between germline ends came to 15 bases.

This chain connects TRBV7-3 to TRBJ1-6, with 8 bases that match TRBD1. The germline gives CDR1 SGHTA, CDR2 FQGTGA. V shed 5 bases, J shed 5 bases, and the junction held 5 bases outside the gene matches. This CDR3 has 15 amino acids. CDR3 bases: TGTGCCAGCAGCCCACAGGGGGGTAATAATTCACCCCTCCACTTT. The encoded protein is CASSPQGGNNSPLHF.

The V gene is TRBV6-5, the J gene TRBJ1-4; D is ambiguous. This CDR3 is built from 15 residues. V was pared by 5 bases and J by 0 bases, with 10 bases between. CDR1 and CDR2 (germline): MNHEY, SVGAGI. The CDR3 protein is CASSPTDATNEKLFF. The CDR3 bases are TGTGCCAGCAGTCCAACAGATGCAACTAATGAAAAACTGTTTTTT.

Turning to this clone: Other nucleotide sequences from this sample produce the same CDR3. V gene TRBV28 combines with J gene TRBJ2-3; 9 positions match TRBD1. Losses at the gene ends were 4 bases for V and 6 bases for J; bases not matched to a gene: 11. The germline CDR1 and CDR2 sequences are MDHEN and SYDVKM. This CDR3 comprises 16 residues. CDR3 in DNA: TGTGCCAGCAGTTCCCTCGGGACAGGGTTCACGGATACGCAGTATTTT. Protein: CASSSLGTGFTDTQYF.

This chain joins TRBV9 and TRBJ2-3; D not certain. The CDR3 covers 14 residues. The V gene's germline CDR1 is SGDLS and CDR2 YYNGEE. Trimming left V 0 bases short and J 6 bases short, with 11 bases between. Written as DNA, the CDR3 is TGTGCCAGCAGCGTAGCCGTTTCGGGTGATACGCAGTATTTT. It codes for CASSVAVSGDTQYF.

This clone turned up a few times. The V gene is TRBV27, the J gene TRBJ2-1; maybe TRBD2 (5 bases). V was shortened by 3 bases and J by 7 bases, with 22 bases between the two germline ends. The CDR3 extends over 17 amino acids. Germline V CDR1 and CDR2: MNHEY, SMNVEV (reference sequence). The CDR3: CASSFYVETLAPNEQFF. CDR3 sequence (DNA): TGTGCCAGCAGTTTTTACGTCGAGACCCTAGCTCCAAATGAGCAGTTCTTC.

The J gene is TRBJ2-5, the V gene TRBV4-1; the match to TRBD2 covers 10 bases. This CDR3 spans 17 amino acids. With 0 bases clipped from V and 1 base from J, the junction kept 5 bases outside the gene matches. CDR1 is MGHRA, CDR2 YSYEKL, per germline. The CDR3 region has the DNA TGCGCCAGCAGCCAAGATCGTAGGACTAGCGGCCAAGAGACCCAGTACTTC. Its protein product is CASSQDRRTSGQETQYF.

In this sample, this clone turned up a few times. The rearrangement uses TRBV28 and TRBJ2-7, with D hard to call. The CDR3 consists of 12 residues. Trimming removed 3 bases from V and 3 bases from J, with 6 bases in between. CDR1 MDHEN and CDR2 SYDVKM come from the germline V gene. The CDR3 is CASSFRNYEQYF. CDR3 nucleotide sequence: TGTGCCAGCAGTTTCCGTAACTACGAGCAGTACTTC.

The J gene is TRBJ2-7, the V gene TRBV29-1; no reliable D call. This CDR3 is 12 amino acids long. Trimming left V 4 bases short and J 3 bases short, with 10 bases between. The germline gives CDR1 SQVTM, CDR2 ANQGSEA. This CDR3 reads CSVVSDFYEQYF. CDR3 sequence (DNA): TGCAGCGTTGTAAGCGATTTCTACGAGCAGTACTTC.

The chain is built from TRBV7-6 and TRBJ2-3, with 10 bases matching TRBD2. The CDR3 consists of 14 residues. CDR1 is SGHVS and CDR2 is FNYEAQ in the germline V gene. With 6 bases clipped from V and 5 bases from J, the junction kept 5 bases outside the gene matches. The DNA of the CDR3 is TGTGCCAGCAGTCCTAGCGGGAGTGGAGATACGCAGTATTTT. Protein: CASSPSGSGDTQYF.

This sequence joins TRBV6-6 and TRBJ1-1, with TRBD1 as a possible D gene (5 bases). Trimming shortened V by 2 bases and J by 6 bases, and 19 bases separated the two germline ends. CDR3 length: 16 amino acids. Per germline, CDR1 MNHNY and CDR2 SVGAGI (reference sequence). CDR3 sequence: CASSYPGGGIFAEAFF. CDR3 bases: TGTGCCAGCAGTTACCCTGGCGGGGGGATCTTCGCTGAAGCTTTCTTT.

The rearrangement uses TRBV4-2 and TRBJ2-1, with TRBD2 matching over 9 bases. The CDR3 has 18 residues. Germline values: CDR1 LGHNA, CDR2 YNFKEQ. J lost 0 bases, V lost 1 base, and 7 bases had no gene match. CDR3 region: CASSQGGGRGGSYNEQFF. Here the CDR3 DNA reads TGTGCCAGCAGCCAAGGAGGTGGGCGGGGGGGCTCCTACAATGAGCAGTTCTTC.

This chain joins TRBV28 and TRBJ2-3; no firm D call. The CDR3 has 16 amino acids. Germline CDR1 reads MDHEN; CDR2 reads SYDVKM. V lost 4 bases, J lost 2 bases, and 16 bases lay in between. The CDR3 reads CASSWATFQLTDTQYF. CDR3 DNA sequence: TGTGCCAGCAGTTGGGCGACGTTCCAACTCACAGATACGCAGTATTTT.

V gene TRBV9 combines with J gene TRBJ1-1; D not resolved. CDR3 size: 18 residues. V was clipped by 0 bases and J by 3 bases, with 21 bases between them. Germline loops: CDR1 SGDLS, CDR2 YYNGEE. Here the CDR3 DNA reads TGTGCCAGCAGCGTAGACTCACCTTCCCGGGGTAGGGACACTGAAGCTTTCTTT. Amino acid sequence: CASSVDSPSRGRDTEAFF. Variable domain in full (rest from reference TRBV9 and TRBJ1-1): DSGVTQTPKHLITATGQRVTLRCSPRSGDLSVYWYQQSLDQGLQFLIQYYNGEERAKGNILERFSAQQFPDLHSELNLSSLELGDSALYFCASSVDSPSRGRDTEAFFGQGTRLTVV.

V and J are TRBV9 and TRBJ2-2; D possibly corresponds to TRBD1 (6 bases). This CDR3 contains 13 residues. CDR1 SGDLS and CDR2 YYNGEE come from the germline V gene. V lost 0 bases and J lost 6, with 6 bases in between. The CDR3 sequence: CASSVGGPGELFF. The CDR3 nucleotides are TGTGCCAGCAGCGTAGGGGGGCCCGGGGAGCTGTTTTTT.

The chain carries TRBV15 and TRBJ2-7; weak D call: TRBD2 (6 bases). The germline CDR1 and CDR2 sequences are LNHNV and YYDKDF (reference sequence). There are 13 residues in the CDR3. Deletions cut 1 base from V and 3 bases from J, with 7 bases between. CDR3 coding DNA: TGTGCCACCAGCAGAGCGGGAGTCTACGAGCAGTACTTC. Translation gives CATSRAGVYEQYF.

V usage is TRBV12-1 and J usage is TRBJ1-5; the table's D call, TRBD1, has no DNA check behind it. TRBV12-1 is labeled a pseudogene. The CDR3 extends over 14 amino acids. The CDR3 protein is CASSLDTYNQPQHF. CDR3 DNA sequence: TGTGCCAGCAGCTTGGACACCTACAATCAGCCCCAGCATTTT.

The chain recombines TRBV7-9 with TRBJ1-2, with 7 bases that match TRBD1. The CDR3 totals 12 residues. Germline V gives CDR1 SEHNR, CDR2 FQNEAQ (reference sequence). V was clipped by 5 bases and J by 8 bases; unmatched bases: 5. The CDR3, as DNA: TGTGCCAGCAGCACAGACAGGGTCGGCTACACCTTC. Its translation is CASSTDRVGYTF.

The rearrangement links TRBV4-3 to TRBJ1-1; a weak D match, TRBD1 (5 bases). V was shortened by 0 bases and J by 11 bases, with 13 bases between the two germline ends. Per the germline V gene, CDR1 is LGHNA and CDR2 is YSLEER. CDR3 length equals 13 residues. The CDR3 loop is CASSQDFGGDAFF. The CDR3 bases are TGCGCCAGCAGCCAAGATTTCGGAGGGGATGCTTTCTTT.

This clone occurred a few times. This chain uses TRBV10-3 with TRBJ2-1; the match to TRBD2 covers 11 bases. Trimming cost V 5 bases and J 2 bases; bases outside gene matches: 2. Looked up from germline, CDR1 is ENHRY and CDR2 is SYGVKD. The CDR3 spans 15 residues. The CDR3 loop reads CAISTSGRPYNEQFF. The CDR3 nucleotides are TGTGCCATCAGTACTAGCGGGAGACCCTACAATGAGCAGTTCTTC.